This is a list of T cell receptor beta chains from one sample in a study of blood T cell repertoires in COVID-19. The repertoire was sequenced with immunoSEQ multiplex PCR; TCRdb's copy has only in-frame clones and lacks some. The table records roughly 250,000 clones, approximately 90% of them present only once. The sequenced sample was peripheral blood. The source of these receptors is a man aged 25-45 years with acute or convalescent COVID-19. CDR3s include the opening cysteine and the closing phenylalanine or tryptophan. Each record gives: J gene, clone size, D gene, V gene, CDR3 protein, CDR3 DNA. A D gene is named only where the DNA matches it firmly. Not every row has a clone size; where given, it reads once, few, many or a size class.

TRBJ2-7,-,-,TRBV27,CASTLSGSGAYEQYF,TGTGCCAGCACTCTCTCCGGAAGCGGAGCCTACGAGCAGTACTTC
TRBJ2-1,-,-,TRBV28,CASSLGSAGQGNEQFF,TGTGCCAGCAGTTTAGGTTCGGCAGGGCAGGGGAATGAGCAGTTCTTC
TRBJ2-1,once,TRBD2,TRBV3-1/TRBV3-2,CASSSLAGGYNEQFF,TGTGCCAGCAGCTCTCTAGCGGGGGGATACAATGAGCAGTTCTTC
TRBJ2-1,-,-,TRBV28,CASKFGGLGEQFF,TGTGCCAGCAAGTTTGGAGGGTTGGGTGAGCAGTTCTTC
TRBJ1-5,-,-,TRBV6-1,CASSEQGLNQPQHF,TGTGCCAGCAGTGAACAGGGCCTAAATCAGCCCCAGCATTTT
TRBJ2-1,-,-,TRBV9,CASSFSGGSYNEQFF,TGTGCCAGCAGTTTCTCCGGGGGTTCCTACAATGAGCAGTTCTTC
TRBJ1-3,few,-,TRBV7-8,CASSLPGAGNTIYF,TGTGCCAGCAGCTTACCAGGGGCTGGAAACACCATATATTTT
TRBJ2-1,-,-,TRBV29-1,CSGRTGDEQFF,TGCAGCGGCCGGACTGGGGATGAGCAGTTCTTC
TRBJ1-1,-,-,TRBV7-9,CASSLEGLGTEAFF,TGTGCCAGCAGCCTGGAGGGATTAGGGACTGAAGCTTTCTTT
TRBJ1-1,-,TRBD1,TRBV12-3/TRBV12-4,CASSPRGTEAFF,TGTGCCAGCAGCCCCAGGGGGACTGAAGCTTTCTTT
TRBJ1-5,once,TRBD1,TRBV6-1,CATRFGTGVHQPQHF,TGTGCCACCAGATTTGGGACAGGGGTCCATCAGCCCCAGCATTTT
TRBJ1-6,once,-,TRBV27,CASRWENNSPLHF,TGTGCCAGCAGATGGGAGAATAATTCACCCCTCCACTTT
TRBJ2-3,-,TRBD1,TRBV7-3,CASSMDRGMTDTQYF,TGTGCCAGCAGCATGGACAGGGGGATGACAGATACGCAGTATTTT
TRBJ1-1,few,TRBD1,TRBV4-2,CASSVRGQGERTEAFF,TGTGCCAGCAGCGTAAGAGGACAGGGGGAGAGGACTGAAGCTTTCTTT